Shown below are 29 T cell receptor beta chains from a single sample sequenced in a study of Tregs in tolerant kidney transplant recipients. Clones were sequenced by immunoSEQ multiplex PCR, and TCRdb holds only the in-frame ones, with some missing. Found here are 50,000 or so clones; the top ten clones hold roughly 0.9%. This specimen was CD4+ T cells from blood, taken before the transplant. All receptors derive from a human donor who received a combined kidney and bone marrow transplant.

Details on this clone: The sequence runs out 3 residues before the end of the CDR3; the remainder is reconstructed from the germline J gene. The rearrangement uses TRBV2 and TRBJ1-2, with D possibly TRBD1 on 6 matching bases. The V gene's germline CDR1 is SNHLY and CDR2 FYNNEI. V was clipped by 7 bases and J by 6 bases, with 12 bases between them. The CDR3 extends over 12 amino acids. CDR3 loop: CASNENRDGYTF. The sequenced CDR3 bases are TGTGCCAGCAATGAGAACAGGGATGGC.

Of note for this clone: The CDR3 end lies 3 residues beyond the end of the read and is filled in from the germline J gene. The chain combines TRBV20-1 with TRBJ1-2; D not resolved. V gave up 0 bases and J gave up 7 bases, with 6 bases separating them. The germline CDR1 and CDR2 sequences are DFQATT and SNEGSKA (reference sequence). The length of the CDR3 is 11 residues. The CDR3 here is CSARDVAGYTF. The sequenced part of the CDR3 DNA is TGCAGTGCTAGAGATGTGGCTGGC.

As concerns this clone: Read sequence stops 3 residues before the CDR3 end, and the germline J gene provides the missing end. This chain uses TRBV18 with TRBJ1-5; D is unresolved. This CDR3 contains 13 residues. Between the trimmed V and J ends, which lost 2 bases and 9 bases, there was a span of 11 bases. Germline CDR1 is KGHSH and CDR2 is LQKENI. The CDR3 loop reads CASSPTVEGPQHF. CDR3 DNA, as far as it was read: TGTGCCAGCTCACCAACAGTGGAGGGGCCC.

Remarks on this clone: The observed sequence ends 3 residues before the CDR3 terminus, with the missing tail filled in from the germline J gene. The chain links TRBV6-1 to TRBJ1-1, with TRBD1 as a possible D gene (6 bases). The germline V gene has CDR1 MNHNS and CDR2 SASEGT. There are 13 residues in the CDR3. Trimming pared 4 bases from V and 1 base from J, leaving 7 bases between. This CDR3 is CASSVGQNTEAFF. Partial CDR3 DNA: TGTGCCAGCAGTGTGGGACAGAACACTGAA.

A word on this clone: Read data end 3 residues before the CDR3 end; the end is taken from the germline J gene. This sequence joins TRBV5-4 and TRBJ2-3, with D tentatively TRBD1 (7 bases). Deletions cut 1 base from V and 3 bases from J, with 9 bases between. Per the germline V gene, CDR1 is SGHNT and CDR2 is YYREEE (reference sequence). CDR3 length: 14 residues. The CDR3 bases that were read are TGTGCCAGCAGCTTGCAGGGGGGTACAGATACG. Its protein is CASSLQGGTDT. The whole CDR3 protein reads CASSLQGGTDTQYF.

Notes on this clone: The CDR3 is cut off 3 residues early in the read; its end comes from the germline J gene. This chain links TRBV5-1 with TRBJ1-3, with D unresolved. The CDR3 totals 13 residues. CDR1 and CDR2 (germline): SGHRS, YFSETQ. Trimming left V 4 bases short and J 4 bases short, with 9 bases between. The covered CDR3 bases are TGCGCCAGCAGCGTAGGGCCCGGAAACACC. Protein product: CASSVGPGNT. The whole CDR3 is CASSVGPGNTIYF.

Comment on this clone: Coverage ceases 3 residues before the CDR3 finishes, and the germline J gene fills in the end. The gene calls are TRBV5-1 and TRBJ1-4; 7 bases line up with TRBD1. This CDR3 comprises 16 residues. Trimming at V came to 4 bases and at J to 0 bases, leaving 6 bases not matched to a gene. Germline values: CDR1 SGHRS, CDR2 YFSETQ. CDR3 amino acids: CASSERQGATNEKLFF. Partial CDR3 DNA: TGCGCCAGCAGCGAGAGACAGGGTGCAACTAATGAAAAA.

The CDR3 DNA, read in part, is TGTGCCAGCAGCGCGGGGAGCAGGCGCATGAACACTGAA. Protein product: CASSAGSRRMNTE. The entire CDR3 sequence reads CASSAGSRRMNTEAFF. The gene calls are TRBV5-4 and TRBJ1-1; unclear D gene. Read coverage stops 3 residues before the CDR3 terminus; the germline J gene supplies the remainder. Trimming left V 4 bases short and J 0 bases short, with 16 bases between. In germline, CDR1 is SGHNT, CDR2 YYREEE (reference sequence). The CDR3 covers 16 residues.

CDR3 DNA (partial): TGTGCCAGCAGCTTAATGCAGTTAACATACGAG. Its translation: CASSLMQLTYE. Given in full, the CDR3 is CASSLMQLTYEQYF. The chain recombines TRBV7-6 with TRBJ2-7; D unresolved. The read stops 3 residues short of the end of the CDR3; the missing end is completed from the germline J gene. The ends were cut back, 2 bases at V and 4 bases at J, with 12 bases in the middle. Looked up from germline, CDR1 is SGHVS and CDR2 is FNYEAQ. This CDR3 is built from 14 residues.

Points on this clone: The read gets to within 3 residues of the CDR3 end, and the germline J gene fills in the rest. This chain joins TRBV7-9 and TRBJ2-1, with D uncertain. Trimming shortened V by 0 bases and J by 3 bases, and 6 bases separated the two germline ends. The germline gives CDR1 SEHNR, CDR2 FQNEAQ (reference sequence). The CDR3 covers 14 residues. The CDR3 loop is CASSLASSYNEQFF. The CDR3 DNA, read in part, is TGTGCCAGCAGCTTAGCCTCTAGCTACAATGAG.

Note on this clone: The CDR3 is cut off 3 residues early in the read; its end comes from the germline J gene. V is TRBV5-4 and J is TRBJ1-4; D is perhaps TRBD1 (5 bases). CDR3 length equals 14 residues. Germline CDR1 and CDR2: SGHNT and YYREEE (reference sequence). Trimming pared 3 bases from V and 5 bases from J, leaving 11 bases between. CDR3 DNA (partial): TGTGCCAGCAGCTCCCGGGACTCCAATGAAAAA. It encodes CASSSRDSNEK. The entire CDR3 protein reads CASSSRDSNEKLFF.

Comments on this clone: The read stops 3 residues short of the end of the CDR3; the missing end is completed from the germline J gene. The rearrangement uses TRBV18 and TRBJ1-2, with D possibly being TRBD1 (6 bases). V was pared by 0 bases and J by 4 bases, with 9 bases between. The CDR3 runs 14 residues. The V gene's germline CDR1 is KGHSH and CDR2 LQKENI. CDR3 residues: CASSPPGHSYGYTF. The DNA read from the CDR3 is TGTGCCAGCTCACCACCGGGACACAGCTATGGC.

Comment on this clone: The junction differs from germline at one of its ends, possibly a read error. From the germline J gene comes the end of the CDR3, since the read stops 3 residues before it. The rearrangement joins TRBV20-1 to TRBJ2-2; TRBD2 agrees at 9 bases. Germline V gene lookup returns CDR1 DFQATT and CDR2 SNEGSKA (reference sequence). There are 16 residues in the CDR3. Incomplete CDR3 DNA: TGCAGTGCCAGAGATCCAGCGGGAGGGAACACCGGGGAG. Its protein product is CSARDPAGGNTGE. The CDR3 in its entirety is CSARDPAGGNTGELFF.

In regard to this clone: The read falls 3 residues short of the CDR3 end, and the missing part is taken from the germline J gene. This chain links TRBV28 with TRBJ2-3; the D gene is possibly TRBD2 (5 bases). Germline-derived CDR1 and CDR2 are MDHEN and SYDVKM. The V and J ends lost 4 bases and 0 bases respectively, with 14 bases between them. The CDR3 spans 16 residues. The part of the CDR3 DNA that was read is TGTGCCAGCAGTTGGATTCCAGCGGCCAGCACAGATACG. This translates into CASSWIPAASTDT. The full CDR3 protein reads CASSWIPAASTDTQYF. Combining the CDR3 with reference TRBV28 and TRBJ2-3 gives the whole variable domain DVKVTQSSRYLVKRTGEKVFLECVQDMDHENMFWYRQDPGLGLRLIYFSYDVKMKEKGDIPEGYSVSREKKERFSLILESASTNQTSMYLCASSWIPAASTDTQYFGPGTRLTVL.

A note on this clone: The read falls 3 residues short of the CDR3 end, and the missing part is taken from the germline J gene. The chain has TRBV30 and TRBJ2-7; 9 bases map to TRBD2. Germline V gives CDR1 GTSNPN, CDR2 SVGIG (reference sequence). The CDR3 spans 16 residues. V lost 0 bases to trimming and J lost 4 bases; unmatched junction nucleotides: 10. Here the CDR3 reads CAWSVKRILAGYEQYF. The covered CDR3 bases are TGTGCCTGGAGTGTAAAGCGGATTCTAGCGGGATACGAG.

In regard to this clone: With the read ending 3 residues before the CDR3 end, the germline J gene is used to fill in that end. The rearrangement uses TRBV2 and TRBJ2-5, with 12 bases lining up with TRBD2. V was pared by 6 bases and J by 5 bases, with 7 bases of the junction left unmatched. Per the germline V gene, CDR1 is SNHLY and CDR2 is FYNNEI. CDR3 length equals 15 residues. The CDR3: CASSPGLAGRETQYF. CDR3 DNA (partial): TGTGCCAGCAGCCCGGGACTAGCGGGCAGGGAGACC.

Note on this clone: The read gets to within 3 residues of the CDR3 end, and the germline J gene fills in the rest. V is TRBV7-2 and J is TRBJ2-7; 8 nucleotides align to TRBD2. V was clipped by 1 base and J by 3 bases; unmatched bases: 5. The CDR3 is 15 residues long. The germline CDR1 and CDR2 sequences are SGHTA and FQGNSA. The CDR3 bases that were read are TGTGCCAGCAGCTTAGTGAAAACTAGCGGCTACGAG. Protein: CASSLVKTSGYE. The entire CDR3 protein is CASSLVKTSGYEQYF.

Regarding this clone: The observed sequence ends 3 residues before the CDR3 terminus, with the missing tail filled in from the germline J gene. The chain carries TRBV5-1 and TRBJ1-1; 10 positions match TRBD1. The J segment lost 5 bases and the V segment lost 3 bases, leaving 7 bases of the junction unmatched. Germline V gene sequence: CDR1 SGHRS, CDR2 YFSETQ. This CDR3 region has 15 residues. The CDR3 here is CASSSRQGAGTEAFF. The CDR3 bases that were read are TGCGCCAGCAGCTCGAGACAGGGGGCTGGGACTGAA. Together with reference TRBV5-1 and TRBJ1-1, the CDR3 gives the full variable domain: KAGVTQTPRYLIKTRGQQVTLSCSPISGHRSVSWYQQTPGQGLQFLFEYFSETQRNKGNFPGRFSGRQFSNSRSEMNVSTLELGDSALYLCASSSRQGAGTEAFFGQGTRLTVV.

In regard to this clone: The read finishes 3 residues shy of the CDR3 end, and the germline J gene is used to complete it. V is TRBV6-2 or TRBV6-3 and J is TRBJ1-5; 9 nucleotides line up with TRBD1. V dropped 5 bases and J dropped 3; count of bases not matched to a gene: 2. The germline gives CDR1 MNHEY, CDR2 SVGEGT. The CDR3 consists of 14 residues. The CDR3 sequence is CASSRDRDNQPQHF. The CDR3 bases that were read are TGTGCCAGCAGTCGGGACAGGGACAATCAGCCC.

Comments on this clone: Read coverage stops 3 residues before the CDR3 terminus; the germline J gene supplies the remainder. V usage is TRBV7-9 and J usage is TRBJ2-7, with D maybe TRBD1 (7 bases). The CDR3 covers 14 residues. CDR1 and CDR2 (germline): SEHNR, FQNEAQ (reference sequence). V was clipped by 5 bases and J by 0 bases, with 11 bases between them. The sequenced part of the CDR3 DNA is TGTGCCAGCAGCCCAGGGGGACTCTCCTACGAG. Translating it yields CASSPGGLSYE. The whole CDR3 sequence is CASSPGGLSYEQYF. The full variable domain, its missing parts supplied by reference TRBV7-9 and TRBJ2-7, is DTGVSQNPRHKITKRGQNVTFRCDPISEHNRLYWYRQTLGQGPEFLTYFQNEAQLEKSRLLSDRFSAERPKGSFSTLEIQRTEQGDSAMYLCASSPGGLSYEQYFGPGTRLTVT.

With respect to this clone: The sequenced fragment ends 3 residues before the CDR3 boundary, so the rest is inferred from the germline J gene. The chain couples TRBV2 to TRBJ2-5; 8 bases are shared with TRBD2. This CDR3 comprises 16 residues. The germline V gene has CDR1 SNHLY and CDR2 FYNNEI. V lost 7 bases and J lost 1; bases outside the gene matches: 11. CDR3 loop: CASMFELADSQETQYF. The DNA read from the CDR3 is TGTGCCAGCATGTTCGAACTAGCGGATTCCCAAGAGACC. Filled out from reference TRBV2 and TRBJ2-5, the complete variable domain reads EPEVTQTPSHQVTQMGQEVILRCVPISNHLYFYWYRQILGQKVEFLVSFYNNEISEKSEIFDDQFSVERPDGSNFTLKIRSTKLEDSAMYFCASMFELADSQETQYFGPGTRLLVL.

In regard to this clone: The DNA ends 3 residues before the CDR3 does, and the rest of the CDR3 is filled in from the germline J gene. This chain connects TRBV6-1 to TRBJ1-5, with 9 bases lining up with TRBD1. This CDR3 is built from 15 residues. The V gene's germline CDR1 is MNHNS and CDR2 SASEGT. V lost 3 bases to trimming and J lost 7 bases; unmatched junction nucleotides: 7. Incomplete CDR3 DNA: TGTGCCAGCAGTGATGTGGACAGGGGCCGACAGCCC. It codes for CASSDVDRGRQP. The entire CDR3 is CASSDVDRGRQPQHF.

As regards this clone: The read comes to an end 3 residues before the CDR3 does, leaving the germline J gene to fill in the end. V and J are TRBV6-1 and TRBJ2-7; D might be TRBD2 (6 bases). Trimming pared 4 bases from V and 0 bases from J, leaving 10 bases between. Germline-derived CDR1 and CDR2 are MNHNS and SASEGT. The CDR3 spans 14 residues. CDR3 bases read: TGTGCCAGCAGTGGGGACTTGACCTCCTACGAG. Amino acid sequence: CASSGDLTSYE. The whole CDR3 protein reads CASSGDLTSYEQYF.

Details on this clone: Read coverage stops 3 residues before the CDR3 terminus; the germline J gene supplies the remainder. V usage is TRBV7-2 and J usage is TRBJ1-2, with D perhaps TRBD1 (5 bases). CDR1 is SGHTA and CDR2 is FQGNSA in the germline V gene. Trimming shortened V by 3 bases and J by 1 base, and 9 bases separated the two germline ends. This CDR3 is 14 amino acids long. CDR3 DNA (partial): TGTGCCAGCAGCTTTGACAGAAATAACTATGGC. Encoded protein: CASSFDRNNYG. The full CDR3 sequence reads CASSFDRNNYGYTF.

On this clone: The read ends 3 residues before the CDR3 terminus; that terminus is restored from the germline J gene. The chain joins TRBV6-2 or TRBV6-3 to TRBJ2-3; 8 positions match TRBD2. Trimming cost V 6 bases and J 5 bases; bases outside gene matches: 4. CDR3 length equals 13 residues. The V gene's germline CDR1 is MNHEY and CDR2 SVGEGT. The CDR3 DNA, read in part, is TGTGCCAGCAGCGCGGCGGGGGGAGATACG. Protein product: CASSAAGGDT. The complete CDR3 protein is CASSAAGGDTQYF.

With respect to this clone: The read ends 3 residues early relative to the CDR3; the germline J gene fills the gap. V gene TRBV19 combines with J gene TRBJ2-3; weak D call: TRBD1 (6 bases). This CDR3 has 14 amino acids. Germline values: CDR1 LNHDA, CDR2 SQIVND (reference sequence). Trimming took 7 bases from V and 4 from J, leaving 15 bases between them. The CDR3 here is CASTRTETPDTQYF. CDR3 DNA (partial): TGTGCCAGTACCCGGACAGAGACCCCAGATACG.

A note on this clone: The read finishes 3 residues shy of the CDR3 end, and the germline J gene is used to complete it. The gene calls are TRBV7-2 and TRBJ2-5; a possible D gene is TRBD2 (7 bases). Trimming took off 7 bases at V and 5 bases at J, with 17 bases between the two ends. The CDR3 sequence is 14 residues long. Germline CDR1 reads SGHTA; CDR2 reads FQGNSA. This CDR3 reads CASTLLGGLETQYF. The sequenced CDR3 bases are TGTGCCAGCACCCTACTGGGGGGGCTGGAGACC. The full variable domain, completed using reference TRBV7-2 and TRBJ2-5, is GAGVSQSPSNKVTEKGKDVELRCDPISGHTALYWYRQSLGQGLEFLIYFQGNSAPDKSGLPSDRFSAERTGGSVSTLTIQRTQQEDSAVYLCASTLLGGLETQYFGPGTRLLVL.

As regards this clone: With the read ending 3 residues before the CDR3 end, the germline J gene is used to fill in that end. The chain joins TRBV20-1 to TRBJ2-3, with D maybe TRBD2 (5 bases). Trimming took 6 bases from V and 2 from J, leaving 21 bases between them. CDR1 and CDR2 (germline): DFQATT, SNEGSKA (reference sequence). This CDR3 contains 16 residues. Partial CDR3 DNA: TGCAGTGCACTGCCCGGACTGCCAAAGACCACAGATACG. This encodes CSALPGLPKTTDT. The whole CDR3 sequence reads CSALPGLPKTTDTQYF.

Regarding this clone: The CDR3 end falls 3 residues outside the read, so it is completed with the germline J gene. The chain employs TRBV6-2 or TRBV6-3 and TRBJ2-2; TRBD2 might be the D (5 bases). Trimming stripped 8 bases from V and 4 bases from J, with 8 bases between. This CDR3 is built from 12 residues. Looked up from germline, CDR1 is MNHEY and CDR2 is SVGEGT. The sequenced part of the CDR3 DNA is TGTGCCAGCTGGCGGGCCACCGGGGAG. Encoded protein: CASWRATGE. The complete CDR3 protein is CASWRATGELFF.